This T cell receptor beta chain derives from a study of T-cell reconstitution after alpha-beta-depleted transplantation in children. General study points: There were some patients whose high TCRbeta diversity at day 60 came from surviving recipient T cells and thymic progenitors. Several hundred expanded graft clones reportedly gave rise to the alpha-beta T cells present about two months after transplant. Hyperexpanded clones declined; after one year, newly produced T cells mostly supplied diversity.

Preparation of the TCRbeta library was carried out with unique molecular identifiers. In TCRdb, the PCR reads were re-called with MiXCR into one record per CDR3 protein. The sample contains roughly 240,000 distinct CDR3 sequences, approximately 8% of which appear only once. The ends were cut back, 7 bases at V and 5 bases at J, with 15 bases in the middle. The CDR3 extends over 14 amino acids. In germline, CDR1 is MNHEY, CDR2 SMNVEV (reference sequence). This clonotype appeared a few times. Its antigen is undetermined. The sequence was obtained from a male patient aged 10 to 17 who had a stem cell transplant for acute lymphoblastic leukemia, so the T cells may come from the graft donor. The V and J genes are TRBV27 and TRBJ2-1; D may be TRBD2 (7 bases). The sample was PBMCs, mostly from graft donor cells, taken 180 days after TCRalphabeta/CD19-depleted stem cell transplant. The CDR3 loop is CASTRGGGNNEQFF. For the CDR3, the DNA is TGTGCCAGCACCCGAGGGGGGGGAAACAATGAGCAGTTCTTC.